The entry below describes one T cell receptor beta chain. What it binds is not known. Lacking the conserved final phenylalanine or tryptophan, this CDR3 likely reflects a read error. V was trimmed by 5 bases and J by 7 bases, leaving 8 bases between them. CDR3 length: 11 residues. Germline V gene sequence: CDR1 SGHVS, CDR2 FQNEAQ. These data come from a study of T cell repertoires in cytomegalovirus infection. Via MiXCR, TCRdb re-called the reads, giving one row per CDR3 protein. The data hold fewer than 1,000,000 distinct CDR3 sequences, with roughly 31% observed a single time. The starting material was cultured CD8+ T cells from PBMCs, obtained from culture after CMV antigen stimulation. The rearrangement joins TRBV7-8 to TRBJ1-2, with D uncertain. The receptor's source is a human donor in good health (CMV status not recorded). Some clones in this sample may be carry-over from other donors' samples. As DNA, the CDR3 is TGTGCCAGCAGCCCCAGAGCTGGCTACACCCTC. Protein: CASSPRAGYTL.